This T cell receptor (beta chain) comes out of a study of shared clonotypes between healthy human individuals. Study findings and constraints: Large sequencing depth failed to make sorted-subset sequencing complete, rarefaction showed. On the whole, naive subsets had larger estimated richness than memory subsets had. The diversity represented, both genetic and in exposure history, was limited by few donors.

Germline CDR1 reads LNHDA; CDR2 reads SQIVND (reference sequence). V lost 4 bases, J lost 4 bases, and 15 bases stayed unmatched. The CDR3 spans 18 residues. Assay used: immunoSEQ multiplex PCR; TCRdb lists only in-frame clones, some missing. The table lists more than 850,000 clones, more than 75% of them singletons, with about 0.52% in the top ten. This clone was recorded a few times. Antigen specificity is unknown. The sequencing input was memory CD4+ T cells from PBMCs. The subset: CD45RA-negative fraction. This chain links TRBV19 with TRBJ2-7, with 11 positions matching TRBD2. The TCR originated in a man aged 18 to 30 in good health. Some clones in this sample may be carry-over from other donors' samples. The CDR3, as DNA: TGTGCCAGTAGTACTAGGCTAGCGGGAGGTTCCCAACCTTACGAGCAGTACTTC. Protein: CASSTRLAGGSQPYEQYF.